This TCR beta chain was captured by sequencing in a study of T cells in Graves' hyperthyroidism and ophthalmopathy. Ophthalmopathy patients all had a Clinical Activity Score of at least 3, a NOSPECS grade of at least 4 and disease under 3 months old. Diagnosis rested on symptoms, serum thyroxine and TRAb, thyroid ultrasound, and orbital computed tomography. With respect to this clonotype: The target antigen is unknown.

Study results and limitations: Also found in blood were most expanded thyroid clonotypes above 0.001. Ophthalmopathy, which appeared later, was predicted by the model a median around 6.5 months before onset.

The germline gives CDR1 DFQATT, CDR2 SNEGSKA (reference sequence). Trimming cost V 5 bases and J 3 bases, with 13 bases left between them. The length of the CDR3 is 14 residues. It was RNA transcripts that yielded the amplified TCR beta CDR3 regions. During a first-round RT-PCR of the TCR CDR3, the HTBI primer set was used. A single record per CDR3 protein comes from TCRdb applying MiXCR to the multiplex PCR reads. The repertoire holds around 600,000 distinct CDR3 sequences, with 13% to 15% as singletons. The receptor was derived from a woman younger than 30 with Graves' ophthalmopathy. Material: blood. The chain recombines TRBV20-1 with TRBJ1-4, with D unclear. The CDR3 sequence is CSALETGSNEKLFF. CDR3 DNA: TGCAGTGCTCTCGAGACGGGGTCTAATGAAAAACTGTTTTTT.